The clone carrying this TCR beta chain came up many times. As yet, its antigen is unknown. The TCR library protocol was used to attach unique molecular identifiers. These identifiers were attached to individual cDNA molecules. In TCRdb, the 5' RACE reads were re-called with MiXCR into one record per CDR3 protein. The sample holds roughly 51,000 distinct CDR3 sequences, around 6.5% seen once. The data were obtained in a study of early T cells in non-severe SARS-CoV-2 infection. Study in general: Chains were unpaired, as sequencing was done on bulk RNA from unsorted whole blood. General study findings and limits: A preference for anti-spike CD8 responses marked VDJdb matching, which missed private and CD4 specificities.

The CDR3 spans 16 residues. Trimming took 4 bases from V and 0 from J, leaving 16 bases between them. The germline V gene has CDR1 DFQATT and CDR2 SNEGSKA (reference sequence). This chain links TRBV20-1 with TRBJ1-3; unclear D gene. The TCR originated in an adult who was a healthcare worker with PCR-confirmed SARS-CoV-2 infection or an uninfected control (not recorded which). This specimen consisted of whole blood, obtained at baseline. The CDR3 DNA reads as TGCAGTGCTAAAGAGTCCCGGGCTCCCTCTGGAAACACCATATATTTT. The encoded protein is CSAKESRAPSGNTIYF.